This T cell receptor beta chain was retrieved from a study of blood T cell repertoires in COVID-19. Ages ranged from about 18 to 89 years, with residence in around 24 US areas. Exposed participants encountered a COVID-19 case during the 2 weeks preceding study entry. Repertoires were generated with immunoSEQ multiplex PCR, while TCRdb's copy carries only in-frame clones and drops some. The sample shows around 270,000 clones, approximately 88% of them seen only once. There are a few counts of this clone. V was pared by 6 bases and J by 2 bases, with 8 bases between. CDR1 is KGHSH, CDR2 LQKENI, per germline. There are 12 residues in the CDR3.

Sequencing was performed on PBMCs or T cells enriched from blood (not recorded which). V is TRBV18 and J is TRBJ2-7; D not resolved. The sequence came from a woman in her 40s who had been exposed to COVID-19. CDR3 sequence: CASSSYTYEQYF. The CDR3 DNA sequence: TGTGCCAGCTCTTCGTATACCTACGAGCAGTACTTC.